The next 27 T cell receptor beta chains were all read from a single sample in a study of blood T cell repertoires in COVID-19. Libraries were prepared by immunoSEQ multiplex PCR; TCRdb keeps only in-frame clonotypes and omits some of them. The profile covers 15,000 or so clones, with 85% to 90% appearing a single time and approximately 2.6% taken by the ten largest. The sequenced sample was peripheral blood. Receptors originate from a human donor in a cohort sampled during active COVID-19.

This clone appeared once. The V call is TRBV6-5, the J call TRBJ2-7; 13 bases fit TRBD2. This CDR3 contains 16 residues. V lost 2 bases to trimming and J lost 2 bases; unmatched junction nucleotides: 3. CDR1 MNHEY and CDR2 SVGAGI come from the germline V gene. CDR3 nucleotides: TGTGCCAGCAGTTACACTGGGACTAGCGGGACCTACGAGCAGTACTTC. This translates into CASSYTGTSGTYEQYF.

The chain combines TRBV19 with TRBJ1-1; TRBD1 agrees at 10 bases. Per germline, CDR1 LNHDA and CDR2 SQIVND (reference sequence). The J segment lost 4 bases and the V segment lost 8 bases, leaving 7 bases of the junction unmatched. The CDR3 contains 14 residues. CDR3 amino acids: CASGTGDTLTEAFF. The CDR3 DNA reads TGTGCCAGTGGGACAGGGGACACTCTCACTGAAGCTTTCTTT.

The CDR3 spells CASSQGEGQGVPDTQYF. The CDR3, as DNA: TGTGCCAGCAGCCAAGGGGAAGGACAGGGGGTCCCAGATACGCAGTATTTT. This chain links TRBV4-2 with TRBJ2-3, with 10 nucleotides matching TRBD1. After removal of 1 base from V and 4 bases from J, the junction contained 8 bases not matched to a gene. The CDR3 contains 17 residues. The V gene's germline CDR1 is LGHNA and CDR2 YNFKEQ.

The gene calls are TRBV4-1 and TRBJ2-2, with 9 bases identical to TRBD2. This CDR3 is built from 22 residues. Germline values: CDR1 MGHRA, CDR2 YSYEKL. Trimming took 0 bases from V and 6 from J; bases not matched to a gene: 23. The CDR3 is CASSQDRATPSGVSSGAGELFF. Written as DNA, the CDR3 is TGCGCCAGCAGCCAAGATCGGGCGACCCCTAGCGGGGTCAGTAGTGGGGCCGGGGAGCTGTTTTTT.

J is TRBJ2-7 and V is TRBV9, with TRBD2 matching 15 bases. V was pared by 3 bases and J by 6 bases, with 10 bases of the junction left unmatched. This CDR3 comprises 17 residues. Germline V gene lookup returns CDR1 SGDLS and CDR2 YYNGEE. The CDR3 loop reads CASSESGTSGRSGEQYF. Written as DNA, the CDR3 is TGTGCCAGCAGCGAAAGCGGGACTAGCGGGAGGTCGGGCGAGCAGTACTTC.

This chain links TRBV5-1 with TRBJ1-2; 8 bases line up with TRBD1. Germline lookup yields CDR1 SGHRS and CDR2 YFSETQ. After removal of 4 bases from V and 8 bases from J, the junction contained 7 bases not matched to a gene. The CDR3 consists of 13 residues. The CDR3 loop is CASSVDRGVGYTF. In DNA form, the CDR3 reads TGCGCCAGCAGCGTAGACAGGGGTGTAGGCTACACCTTC.

This clone was seen once. The gene calls are TRBV30 and TRBJ1-2; D may be TRBD1 (5 bases). This CDR3 is built from 11 residues. From germline, CDR1 is GTSNPN and CDR2 SVGIG (reference sequence). Trimming left V 3 bases short and J 8 bases short, with 10 bases between. The CDR3 DNA is TGTGCCTGGAGGTTAGGGGTGGGCTACACCTTC. Translated, it gives CAWRLGVGYTF.

The V and J genes are TRBV29-1 and TRBJ1-4; the match to TRBD1 covers 8 bases. Germline CDR1 reads SQVTM; CDR2 reads ANQGSEA. V shed 6 bases, J shed 8 bases, and the junction held 2 bases outside the gene matches. The CDR3 spans 11 residues. CDR3 loop: CSVRDREKLFF. The DNA of the CDR3 is TGCAGCGTGCGGGACAGGGAAAAACTGTTTTTT.

V and J are TRBV19 and TRBJ2-3; 7 bases are a match to TRBD2. CDR3 length: 15 amino acids. V shed 2 bases, J shed 5 bases, and the junction held 7 bases outside the gene matches. Germline V CDR1 and CDR2: LNHDA, SQIVND (reference sequence). The CDR3 protein is CASSITLGLGDTQYF. The CDR3 DNA reads TGTGCCAGTAGTATAACCCTCGGACTAGGAGATACGCAGTATTTT.

V usage is TRBV28 and J usage is TRBJ1-5, with 9 bases that match TRBD1. Germline-derived CDR1 and CDR2 are MDHEN and SYDVKM. The CDR3 covers 14 residues. The CDR3 loop reads CATGTGHSNQPQHF. CDR3 nucleotide sequence: TGTGCAACCGGGACAGGGCATAGCAATCAGCCCCAGCATTTT.

This chain uses TRBV5-1 with TRBJ2-1; D is unclear. Trimming stripped 5 bases from V and 9 bases from J, with 12 bases between. CDR3 length: 12 amino acids. Germline CDR1 SGHRS, CDR2 YFSETQ. The CDR3 here is CASSSPSIEQFF. In nucleotides, the CDR3 is TGCGCCAGCAGTTCCCCTAGTATTGAGCAGTTCTTC.

V usage is TRBV6-5 and J usage is TRBJ1-6, with TRBD1 matching over 8 bases. The V gene's germline CDR1 is MNHEY and CDR2 SVGAGI. The CDR3 runs to 14 residues. Trimming at V came to 5 bases and at J to 13 bases, leaving 10 bases not matched to a gene. CDR3 bases: TGTGCCAGCAGTCAACGGGACAGGAAGGCTCCCCTCCACTTT. Its translation is CASSQRDRKAPLHF.

A single count supports this clone. This sequence joins TRBV7-9 and TRBJ2-7; D is unclear. Germline V gene lookup returns CDR1 SEHNR and CDR2 FQNEAQ (reference sequence). Trimming stripped 2 bases from V and 0 bases from J, with 5 bases between. CDR3 length: 13 amino acids. In nucleotides, the CDR3 is TGTGCCAGCAGCTTACCCAGCTCCTACGAGCAGTACTTC. The encoded protein is CASSLPSSYEQYF.

The chain employs TRBV7-8 and TRBJ2-1, with 9 bases fitting TRBD2. The J segment lost 8 bases and the V segment lost 0 bases, leaving 2 bases of the junction unmatched. Germline V gene data show CDR1 as SGHVS and CDR2 as FQNEAQ. The CDR3 runs 14 residues. Written as DNA, the CDR3 is TGTGCCAGCAGCTTAGCGTGGACTAGCGATGAGCAGTTCTTC. It specifies CASSLAWTSDEQFF.

The chain has TRBV7-6 and TRBJ2-7; 7 nucleotides line up with TRBD1. Per the germline V gene, CDR1 is SGHVS and CDR2 is FNYEAQ. The length of the CDR3 is 15 residues. Trimming cost V 1 base and J 3 bases; bases outside gene matches: 6. The CDR3 region is CASSLGDSNFYEQYF. CDR3 sequence (DNA): TGTGCCAGCAGCTTAGGGGACAGTAACTTCTACGAGCAGTACTTC.

The rearrangement links TRBV2 to TRBJ2-3, with a possible D match to TRBD2 (5 bases). V was shortened by 5 bases and J by 6 bases, with 15 bases between the two germline ends. CDR3 length: 14 residues. Per germline, CDR1 SNHLY and CDR2 FYNNEI. CDR3 bases: TGTGCCAGCAGTTTAACTAGGGCCGGTGATACGCAGTATTTT. This translates into CASSLTRAGDTQYF.

V and J are TRBV27 and TRBJ2-1; 10 positions match TRBD1. The V gene's germline CDR1 is MNHEY and CDR2 SMNVEV (reference sequence). With 6 bases clipped from V and 8 bases from J, the junction kept 10 bases outside the gene matches. The length of the CDR3 is 15 residues. The CDR3: CASSAGTGVTDEQFF. The DNA of the CDR3 is TGTGCCAGCAGCGCCGGGACAGGGGTAACCGATGAGCAGTTCTTC.

This CDR3 reads CASSRLAGPPYNEQFF. CDR3 in DNA: TGTGCCAGCTCAAGGCTAGCGGGCCCTCCATACAATGAGCAGTTCTTC. The chain links TRBV18 to TRBJ2-1; 8 bases match TRBD2. Germline trimming cut 5 bases from V and 4 bases from J; bases unmatched to any gene: 10. Germline V gene sequence: CDR1 KGHSH, CDR2 LQKENI. The CDR3 sequence is 16 residues long.

This rearrangement joins TRBV25-1 to TRBJ2-7, with 9 bases fitting TRBD1. The V gene end was trimmed by 3 bases and the J gene end by 6 bases; junction bases not matched to a gene: 6. Germline CDR1 reads MGHDK; CDR2 reads SYGVNS. CDR3 length: 14 amino acids. For the CDR3, the DNA is TGTGCCAGCAGTGAGGGACAGGGTGTATTCGAGCAGTACTTC. It yields the protein CASSEGQGVFEQYF.

This chain links TRBV3-1 (or the pseudogene TRBV3-2) with TRBJ1-1; D possibly corresponds to TRBD1 (5 bases). CDR1 is LGHDT and CDR2 is YNNKEL in the germline V gene (reference sequence). The CDR3 runs to 15 residues. The V end lost 4 bases, the J end lost 3 bases, and 15 bases lay between the germline ends. CDR3 sequence (DNA): TGTGCCAGCAGCCCATACGGGGGAAAATACACTGAAGCTTTCTTT. Residues: CASSPYGGKYTEAFF.

This clone has more than one count but fewer than ten. The gene calls are TRBV6-1 and TRBJ2-7; 10 nucleotides match TRBD1. Germline V lookup: CDR1 MNHNS, CDR2 SASEGT. The CDR3 sequence is 15 residues long. With V trimmed by 1 base and J by 0 bases, 0 bases remained unmatched. The CDR3 sequence is CASSEGTGGSYEQYF. The CDR3 coding sequence is TGTGCCAGCAGTGAAGGGACAGGGGGCTCCTACGAGCAGTACTTC.

The J gene is TRBJ1-2, the V gene TRBV28, with 12 nucleotides matching TRBD1. This CDR3 contains 20 residues. CDR1 is MDHEN and CDR2 is SYDVKM in the germline V gene. The ends lost 5 bases at V and 5 bases at J; junction bases unmatched: 21. Here the CDR3 DNA reads TGTGCCAGCAGTCCGCCCGGGGGACAGGGGGCCTCGCGGAAAGAGTATGGCTACACCTTC. Amino acids: CASSPPGGQGASRKEYGYTF.

The CDR3 here is CASSFMGQGYYGYTF. The CDR3, as DNA: TGTGCCAGCAGTTTTATGGGACAGGGGTACTATGGCTACACCTTC. The chain recombines TRBV28 with TRBJ1-2, with TRBD1 identical over 10 bases. Unmatched junction bases numbered 4, after V lost 3 bases and J lost 3 bases. The CDR3 has 15 residues. Germline CDR1 MDHEN, CDR2 SYDVKM.

The gene calls are TRBV27 and TRBJ1-1; TRBD1 might be the D (5 bases). There are 14 residues in the CDR3. Germline V CDR1 and CDR2: MNHEY, SMNVEV (reference sequence). V lost 6 bases, J lost 7 bases, and 18 bases lay in between. The CDR3 protein is CASSFIAGPREAFF. As DNA, the CDR3 is TGTGCCAGCAGCTTCATCGCGGGGCCCCGTGAAGCTTTCTTT.

This clone was counted only a few times. V gene TRBV27 combines with J gene TRBJ2-1; the match to TRBD2 covers 10 bases. Germline assignment: CDR1 MNHEY and CDR2 SMNVEV (reference sequence). This CDR3 has 15 amino acids. The V and J ends lost 7 bases and 6 bases, in that order; junction bases with no gene match: 9. CDR3 sequence (DNA): TGTGCCAGCACCGCCTTAGCGGGAGGAGGCAATGAGCAGTTCTTC. Protein sequence: CASTALAGGGNEQFF.

The genes are TRBV7-3 and TRBJ2-1; the match to TRBD2 covers 9 bases. V gave up 3 bases and J gave up 10 bases; unmatched junction bases: 4. Germline CDR1 reads SGHTA; CDR2 reads FQGTGA. The CDR3 has 13 amino acids. The CDR3 loop reads CASSFSGGSEQFF. The CDR3, as DNA: TGTGCCAGCAGCTTTAGCGGGGGCAGCGAGCAGTTCTTC.

The V gene is TRBV12-5, the J gene TRBJ1-1, with D perhaps matching TRBD1 (5 bases). The V end lost 7 bases, the J end lost 4 bases, and 16 bases lay between the germline ends. The CDR3 sequence is 14 residues long. The germline V gene encodes CDR1 LGHNT and CDR2 FRNRAP. The CDR3 sequence: CASALSGTGTEAFF. The CDR3 DNA reads as TGTGCTAGTGCCCTATCTGGGACTGGCACTGAAGCTTTCTTT. Filled out from reference TRBV12-5 and TRBJ1-1, the complete variable domain reads DARVTQTPRHKVTEMGQEVTMRCQPILGHNTVFWYRQTMMQGLELLAYFRNRAPLDDSGMPKDRFSAEMPDATLATLKIQPSEPRDSAVYFCASALSGTGTEAFFGQGTRLTVV.